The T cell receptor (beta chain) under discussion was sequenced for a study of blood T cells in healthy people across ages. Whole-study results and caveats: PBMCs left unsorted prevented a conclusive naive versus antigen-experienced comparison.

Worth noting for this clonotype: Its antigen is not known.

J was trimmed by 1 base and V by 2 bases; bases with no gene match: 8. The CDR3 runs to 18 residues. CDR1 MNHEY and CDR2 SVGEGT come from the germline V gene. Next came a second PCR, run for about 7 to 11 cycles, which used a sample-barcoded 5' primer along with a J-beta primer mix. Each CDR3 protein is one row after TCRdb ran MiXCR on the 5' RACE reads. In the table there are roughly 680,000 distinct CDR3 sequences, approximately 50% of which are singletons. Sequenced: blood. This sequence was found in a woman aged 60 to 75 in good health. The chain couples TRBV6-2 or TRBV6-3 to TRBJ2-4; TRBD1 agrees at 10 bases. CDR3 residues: CASSYGSGTGEAKNIQYF. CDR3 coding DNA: TGTGCCAGCAGTTACGGATCGGGGACAGGGGAGGCCAAAAACATTCAGTACTTC.